These 12 T cell receptor beta chains came from one sample sequenced in a study of cytomegalovirus exposure and HLA in healthy donors. The PCR employed 60 Vbeta primers together with 13 Jbeta primers. Repertoires were generated with immunoSEQ multiplex PCR, while TCRdb's copy carries only in-frame clones and drops some. The repertoire holds 90,000 or so clones, with around 80% as singletons. The sequenced sample was PBMCs. All receptors derive from a male donor in good health and CMV-seropositive.

V and J are TRBV7-2 and TRBJ2-1, with 10 nucleotides matching TRBD2. The CDR3 consists of 17 residues. Germline trimming cut 1 base from V and 9 bases from J; bases unmatched to any gene: 12. Germline values: CDR1 SGHTA, CDR2 FQGNSA. The CDR3 spells CASSLELLAGVIAEQFF. The CDR3 DNA reads TGTGCCAGCAGCTTAGAACTTCTAGCGGGAGTAATAGCTGAGCAGTTCTTC.

This clone occurred once. The genes are TRBV10-3 and TRBJ2-5; TRBD1 matches 9 bases. The J call is uncertain, as TRBJ2-7 better fits the DNA end. Germline CDR1 reads ENHRY; CDR2 reads SYGVKD. This CDR3 region has 15 residues. The CDR3 region is CAIRNSGTGSDEQYF. CDR3 nucleotides: TGTGCCATCAGAAATTCCGGGACAGGGAGCGACGAGCAGTACTTC.

CDR3 bases: TGTGCCAGTAGTATTGGCCCGGGACAGGACTACGAGCAGTACTTC. It is translated as CASSIGPGQDYEQYF. The rearrangement joins TRBV19 to TRBJ2-7; 8 nucleotides line up with TRBD1. The germline V gene encodes CDR1 LNHDA and CDR2 SQIVND (reference sequence). The CDR3 consists of 15 residues. The V and J ends lost 3 bases and 3 bases, in that order; junction bases with no gene match: 7.

The J gene is TRBJ1-6, the V gene TRBV6-6; maybe TRBD1 (6 bases). V lost 6 bases and J 3 bases, leaving 15 bases between the germline ends. Germline V gene data show CDR1 as MNHNY and CDR2 as SVGAGI (reference sequence). The length of the CDR3 is 16 residues. For the CDR3, the DNA is TGTGCCAGCAGCTACCATACAGGGAACTATAATTCACCCCTCCACTTT. Amino acids: CASSYHTGNYNSPLHF.

The chain couples TRBV6-6 to TRBJ1-4, with TRBD1 identical over 7 bases. Germline lookup yields CDR1 MNHNY and CDR2 SVGAGI (reference sequence). The CDR3 loop spans 16 amino acids. V was pared by 4 bases and J by 4 bases, with 9 bases of the junction left unmatched. CDR3 nucleotide sequence: TGTGCCAGCAGTTCCCTCCAACAGGGGATTAATGAAAAACTGTTTTTT. Amino acids: CASSSLQQGINEKLFF.

On this clone itself: The junction shows a germline mismatch at one end, possibly a read error. This chain links TRBV6-5 with TRBJ2-7, with D possibly matching TRBD1 (6 bases). CDR3 size: 15 residues. CDR1 is MNHEY, CDR2 SVGAGI, per germline. The CDR3 region is CASSYSAGVSYEQYF. The DNA of the CDR3 is TGTGCCAGCAGCTACTCCGCAGGGGTCTCCTACGAGCAGTACTTC.

In its sample, this clone was seen a few times. The chain combines TRBV7-2 with TRBJ2-7, with a tentative D call TRBD2 (6 bases). CDR3 length: 14 residues. Germline CDR1 is SGHTA and CDR2 is FQGNSA. V dropped 0 bases and J dropped 0 bases, with 6 bases sitting between them. In nucleotides, the CDR3 is TGTGCCAGCAGCTTAGCCGGGAGCTCCTACGAGCAGTACTTC. Amino acid sequence: CASSLAGSSYEQYF.

The chain recombines TRBV2 with TRBJ2-5, with 11 bases matching TRBD2. V trimming: 6 bases; J trimming: 4 bases; junction bases outside the gene matches: 10. The CDR3 runs 16 residues. Per the germline V gene, CDR1 is SNHLY and CDR2 is FYNNEI. CDR3 sequence: CASRNELAGGRETQYF. CDR3 DNA sequence: TGTGCCAGCAGAAACGAGCTAGCGGGGGGTAGAGAGACCCAGTACTTC.

The rearrangement uses TRBV28 and TRBJ2-7; 15 nucleotides align to TRBD2. V dropped 4 bases and J dropped 6; count of bases not matched to a gene: 10. This CDR3 spans 17 amino acids. The germline V gene has CDR1 MDHEN and CDR2 SYDVKM. The CDR3 spells CASSSGTSGRSSSEQYF. The CDR3 DNA reads TGTGCCAGCAGTTCCGGGACTAGCGGGAGGTCGTCTAGCGAGCAGTACTTC.

V and J are TRBV30 and TRBJ2-4; 7 positions agree with TRBD1. The V gene's germline CDR1 is GTSNPN and CDR2 SVGIG (reference sequence). V shed 3 bases and J 3 bases; nucleotides not matched to a gene: 20. The CDR3 is 19 residues long. CDR3 amino acids: CAWSVPGVKGALGKNIQYF. CDR3 bases: TGTGCCTGGAGCGTGCCTGGAGTGAAGGGGGCATTAGGCAAAAACATTCAGTACTTC.

The chain employs TRBV27 and TRBJ2-5; 9 nucleotides align to TRBD1. V lost 5 bases and J lost 4; bases outside the gene matches: 17. The CDR3 covers 18 residues. CDR1 MNHEY and CDR2 SMNVEV come from the germline V gene (reference sequence). The CDR3: CASSLLARPGQGPETQYF. The CDR3 DNA follows: TGTGCCAGCAGTCTACTCGCCCGACCGGGACAGGGCCCAGAGACCCAGTACTTC.

The V and J genes are TRBV19 and TRBJ2-7, with 8 bases identical to TRBD2. The germline V gene encodes CDR1 LNHDA and CDR2 SQIVND (reference sequence). J gave up 1 base and V 6 bases, and 5 bases lay outside the gene matches. This CDR3 comprises 14 residues. In DNA form, the CDR3 reads TGTGCCAGTAGCCATCGGGGGGGGTCCTACGAGCAGTACTTC. The encoded protein is CASSHRGGSYEQYF.